The 29 T cell receptor beta chains presented below share a single source sample, sequenced in a study of cytomegalovirus exposure and HLA in healthy donors. Amplification used 60 Vbeta primers and 13 Jbeta primers. Data came from immunoSEQ multiplex PCR; TCRdb stores just in-frame clones and leaves some out. Of fewer than 140,000 clones in the sample, roughly 82% were seen once. Sequencing was performed on PBMCs. These receptors came from a man aged 45 to 65 in good health and CMV-seronegative.

This clone has a handful of counts. V and J are TRBV5-6 and TRBJ2-2, with D tentatively TRBD1 (6 bases). Germline V gene data show CDR1 as SGHDT and CDR2 as YYEEEE. The CDR3 totals 15 residues. Between the trimmed V and J ends, which lost 3 bases and 2 bases, there was a span of 11 bases. CDR3 loop: CASSWRQVNTGELFF. The DNA of the CDR3 is TGTGCCAGCAGCTGGAGACAGGTCAACACCGGGGAGCTGTTTTTT.

The chain employs TRBV27 and TRBJ1-6, with TRBD1 matching 8 bases. The CDR3 consists of 15 residues. Germline lookup yields CDR1 MNHEY and CDR2 SMNVEV (reference sequence). The J segment lost 5 bases and the V segment lost 3 bases, leaving 3 bases of the junction unmatched. This CDR3 is CASSFRGQDNSPLHF. As DNA, the CDR3 is TGTGCCAGCAGTTTCAGGGGGCAAGATAATTCACCCCTCCACTTT.

The CDR3 sequence is CASSSGAGGSYNEQFF. The CDR3, as DNA: TGCGCCAGCAGCTCCGGAGCGGGGGGTTCCTACAATGAGCAGTTCTTC. The chain joins TRBV5-1 to TRBJ2-1, with 9 positions matching TRBD2. The germline CDR1 and CDR2 sequences are SGHRS and YFSETQ. CDR3 length: 16 residues. Trimming removed 3 bases from V and 1 base from J; junction bases left unmatched: 5.

This clone was observed a single time. The V and J genes are TRBV19 and TRBJ2-3; 13 bases line up with TRBD2. V was pared by 7 bases and J by 9 bases, with 4 bases of the junction left unmatched. Germline V gene lookup returns CDR1 LNHDA and CDR2 SQIVND (reference sequence). The CDR3 covers 13 residues. The CDR3: CASTPTSGGTQYF. The CDR3 DNA is TGTGCCAGTACACCGACTAGCGGGGGGACGCAGTATTTT. Using reference TRBV19 and TRBJ2-3 for the parts outside the CDR3, the full variable domain is DGGITQSPKYLFRKEGQNVTLSCEQNLNHDAMYWYRQDPGQGLRLIYYSQIVNDFQKGDIAEGYSVSREKKESFPLTVTSAQKNPTAFYLCASTPTSGGTQYFGPGTRLTVL.

In DNA form, the CDR3 reads TGTGCCAGCTCACTGGGACAGGGGGCTGCCTATGGCTACACCTTC. Translated, it gives CASSLGQGAAYGYTF. The chain is built from TRBV18 and TRBJ1-2, with 12 nucleotides matching TRBD1. The CDR3 has 15 residues. Losses at the gene ends were 4 bases for V and 4 bases for J; bases not matched to a gene: 4. From germline, CDR1 is KGHSH and CDR2 LQKENI. Variable domain in full (rest from reference TRBV18 and TRBJ1-2): NAGVMQNPRHLVRRRGQEARLRCSPMKGHSHVYWYRQLPEEGLKFMVYLQKENIIDESGMPKERFSAEFPKEGPSILRIQQVVRGDSAAYFCASSLGQGAAYGYTFGSGTRLTVV.

The CDR3 DNA is TGCGCCAGCAGCTCGACAGGGGCCGACACCGGGGAGCTGTTTTTT. It specifies CASSSTGADTGELFF. The chain combines TRBV5-1 with TRBJ2-2; 8 bases match TRBD1. The CDR3 length is 15 residues. The V segment lost 3 bases and the J segment 3 bases; nucleotides outside the gene matches: 4. Germline V gene lookup returns CDR1 SGHRS and CDR2 YFSETQ. Drawing the rest from reference TRBV5-1 and TRBJ2-2, the complete variable domain is KAGVTQTPRYLIKTRGQQVTLSCSPISGHRSVSWYQQTPGQGLQFLFEYFSETQRNKGNFPGRFSGRQFSNSRSEMNVSTLELGDSALYLCASSSTGADTGELFFGEGSRLTVL.

This sequence joins TRBV2 and TRBJ2-1; TRBD1 aligns across 8 bases. The CDR3 extends over 16 amino acids. Germline V gene lookup returns CDR1 SNHLY and CDR2 FYNNEI. V lost 0 bases and J lost 9; bases outside the gene matches: 10. CDR3 loop: CASSEALRTGNGEQFF. For the CDR3, the DNA is TGTGCCAGCAGTGAAGCGCTAAGGACAGGGAATGGTGAGCAGTTCTTC.

The rearrangement links TRBV7-8 to TRBJ1-1; no clear D gene. The CDR3 has 14 amino acids. Trimming took off 4 bases at V and 11 bases at J, with 20 bases between the two ends. Germline V gives CDR1 SGHVS, CDR2 FQNEAQ. CDR3 amino acids: CASSSRRGPVSAFF. Written as DNA, the CDR3 is TGTGCCAGCAGCTCTCGGCGGGGTCCAGTGTCGGCTTTCTTT.

The rearrangement links TRBV5-4 to TRBJ2-6; weak D call: TRBD2 (6 bases). V was trimmed by 0 bases and J by 2 bases, leaving 9 bases between them. The CDR3 covers 16 residues. Germline V gives CDR1 SGHNT, CDR2 YYREEE (reference sequence). CDR3 DNA: TGTGCCAGCAGCTTGGCGGGGGAACCTGGGGCCAACGTCCTGACTTTC. Amino acid sequence: CASSLAGEPGANVLTF. Using reference TRBV5-4 and TRBJ2-6 for the parts outside the CDR3, the full variable domain is ETGVTQSPTHLIKTRGQQVTLRCSSQSGHNTVSWYQQALGQGPQFIFQYYREEENGRGNFPPRFSGLQFPNYSSELNVNALELDDSALYLCASSLAGEPGANVLTFGAGSRLTVL.

The chain uses TRBV7-2 and TRBJ1-1; D is perhaps TRBD1 (6 bases). The CDR3 has 16 residues. V was shortened by 4 bases and J by 1 base, with 16 bases between the two germline ends. Per the germline V gene, CDR1 is SGHTA and CDR2 is FQGNSA. Written as DNA, the CDR3 is TGTGCCAGCAGCTACTTAGGCGGGGGGGCGAACACTGAAGCTTTCTTT. Protein product: CASSYLGGGANTEAFF.

The rearrangement joins TRBV9 to TRBJ2-1; D unresolved. Germline CDR1 reads SGDLS; CDR2 reads YYNGEE. The V end lost 4 bases, the J end lost 0 bases, and 11 bases lay between the germline ends. The CDR3 is made up of 15 amino acids. The CDR3 DNA sequence: TGTGCCAGCAGCTCTATTACTGGCTCCTACAATGAGCAGTTCTTC. The encoded protein is CASSSITGSYNEQFF.

J is TRBJ1-4 and V is TRBV18; D is perhaps TRBD1 (6 bases). The V end lost 5 bases, the J end lost 5 bases, and 12 bases lay between the germline ends. The germline gives CDR1 KGHSH, CDR2 LQKENI. This CDR3 region has 14 residues. CDR3 sequence (DNA): TGTGCCAGCTCAATGGACAGTGAGAATGAAAAACTGTTTTTT. Protein: CASSMDSENEKLFF.

This clone turned up a few times. The chain joins TRBV13 to TRBJ2-5; the match to TRBD2 covers 11 bases. This CDR3 has 15 amino acids. V was clipped by 3 bases and J by 5 bases; unmatched bases: 5. Germline CDR1 reads PRHDT; CDR2 reads FYEKMQ (reference sequence). This chain's CDR3 is CASSFLAGGGETQYF. The CDR3 coding sequence is TGTGCCAGCAGCTTCTTAGCGGGGGGGGGTGAGACCCAGTACTTC.

In its sample, this clone was seen a few times. The chain has TRBV14 and TRBJ2-4; 12 positions agree with TRBD2. The CDR3 has 15 amino acids. V was pared by 8 bases and J by 5 bases, with 7 bases of the junction left unmatched. Germline V gene data show CDR1 as SGHDN and CDR2 as FVKESK. This CDR3 is CASSRTSGAQNIQYF. The CDR3, as DNA: TGTGCCAGCTCCCGGACTAGCGGGGCCCAAAACATTCAGTACTTC.

V gene TRBV6-5 combines with J gene TRBJ1-1; unclear D gene. CDR3 length equals 13 residues. Trimming removed 2 bases at V and 1 base at J, with 5 bases between. Germline assignment: CDR1 MNHEY and CDR2 SVGAGI. As DNA, the CDR3 is TGTGCCAGCAGTTACCAGGAGAACACTGAAGCTTTCTTT. It codes for CASSYQENTEAFF.

The CDR3 DNA sequence: TGTGCCTGGAGTGAGTGGGGGGGGTTGGGCCAGCCCCAGCATTTT. It is translated as CAWSEWGGLGQPQHF. This chain joins TRBV30 and TRBJ1-5; weak D call: TRBD1 (5 bases). Germline V gene data show CDR1 as GTSNPN and CDR2 as SVGIG (reference sequence). Trimming cost V 1 base and J 7 bases, with 17 bases left between them. CDR3 size: 15 residues.

The V call is TRBV18, the J call TRBJ2-2; D is unresolved. With 1 base removed from V and 7 bases from J, the gap between germline ends came to 16 bases. The CDR3 extends over 16 amino acids. In germline, CDR1 is KGHSH, CDR2 LQKENI. The CDR3 here is CASSPLAFMGIGELFF. CDR3 bases: TGTGCCAGCTCACCACTGGCCTTTATGGGCATCGGGGAGCTGTTTTTT.

The V call is TRBV29-1, the J call TRBJ2-5; TRBD2 aligns across 9 bases. There are 17 residues in the CDR3. Germline loops: CDR1 SQVTM, CDR2 ANQGSEA. The ends lost 0 bases at V and 8 bases at J; junction bases unmatched: 16. The chain's CDR3 is CSVEETLAGTFVGTQYF. The DNA for the CDR3 is TGCAGCGTTGAAGAGACCCTAGCGGGGACCTTCGTAGGAACCCAGTACTTC.

The chain recombines TRBV9 with TRBJ1-2; D uncertain. The CDR3 runs to 14 residues. Per germline, CDR1 SGDLS and CDR2 YYNGEE. V lost 0 bases and J 3 bases, leaving 9 bases between the germline ends. CDR3 nucleotides: TGTGCCAGCAGCGTAGGACAAGCCCACTATGGCTACACCTTC. Protein product: CASSVGQAHYGYTF.

In DNA, the CDR3 is TGTGCCAGCAGCCTCCGGGGGGCGGGAACTGAAGCTTTCTTT. The encoded protein is CASSLRGAGTEAFF. The rearrangement uses TRBV9 and TRBJ1-1; tentatively, D is TRBD1 (6 bases). V lost 4 bases to trimming and J lost 5 bases, with 15 bases between them. The CDR3 covers 14 residues. CDR1 and CDR2 (germline): SGDLS, YYNGEE. Full variable domain (rest looked up from reference TRBV9 and TRBJ1-1): DSGVTQTPKHLITATGQRVTLRCSPRSGDLSVYWYQQSLDQGLQFLIQYYNGEERAKGNILERFSAQQFPDLHSELNLSSLELGDSALYFCASSLRGAGTEAFFGQGTRLTVV.

On this clone: A junction end diverges from the germline sequence, so it may reflect a read error. The chain carries TRBV19 and TRBJ1-2, with a weak D call TRBD1 (5 bases). The CDR3 runs to 15 residues. Germline V CDR1 and CDR2: LNHDA, SQIVND (reference sequence). The DNA of the CDR3 is TGTGCCAGTAGTACCCGGAGGGGACTTGGCTATGACTACACCTTC. Translating gives CASSTRRGLGYDYTF.

The chain has TRBV5-1 and TRBJ2-2; 9 bases are shared with TRBD2. The CDR3 has 16 amino acids. Germline V gene sequence: CDR1 SGHRS, CDR2 YFSETQ. With 4 bases clipped from V and 4 bases from J, the junction kept 8 bases outside the gene matches. The CDR3 DNA follows: TGCGCCAGCAGCCCAGACGGACTAGCGAGCACCGGGGAGCTGTTTTTT. Protein: CASSPDGLASTGELFF.

Worth noting for this clone: The sample carries other DNA sequences with the same CDR3. The chain joins TRBV5-4 to TRBJ1-6, with 8 bases lining up with TRBD1. V lost 3 bases to trimming and J lost 6 bases; unmatched junction nucleotides: 11. The CDR3 sequence is 17 residues long. The germline CDR1 and CDR2 sequences are SGHNT and YYREEE (reference sequence). The DNA for the CDR3 is TGTGCCAGCAGCTCGGGGGGACAGGTGATCGGTAATTCACCCCTCCACTTT. Translating it yields CASSSGGQVIGNSPLHF.

J is TRBJ1-2 and V is TRBV7-9, with D unclear. The germline V gene has CDR1 SEHNR and CDR2 FQNEAQ (reference sequence). Trimming took 3 bases from V and 0 from J, leaving 5 bases between them. The CDR3 spans 13 residues. CDR3 bases: TGTGCCAGCAGCTTCTCAGCTAACTATGGCTACACCTTC. It is translated as CASSFSANYGYTF.

The V and J genes are TRBV9 and TRBJ1-1, with a tentative D call TRBD1 (6 bases). Trimming shortened V by 0 bases and J by 0 bases, and 12 bases separated the two germline ends. The CDR3 has 16 amino acids. Germline V lookup: CDR1 SGDLS, CDR2 YYNGEE. The CDR3 DNA follows: TGTGCCAGCAGCGTAGCTCCGGGACACCTGAACACTGAAGCTTTCTTT. It specifies CASSVAPGHLNTEAFF. Full variable domain (rest looked up from reference TRBV9 and TRBJ1-1): DSGVTQTPKHLITATGQRVTLRCSPRSGDLSVYWYQQSLDQGLQFLIQYYNGEERAKGNILERFSAQQFPDLHSELNLSSLELGDSALYFCASSVAPGHLNTEAFFGQGTRLTVV.

The V call is TRBV5-1, the J call TRBJ2-2; D call uncertain. Germline CDR1 is SGHRS and CDR2 is YFSETQ. The CDR3 totals 16 residues. V was shortened by 1 base and J by 2 bases, with 12 bases between the two germline ends. CDR3 loop: CASSLMTGTNTGELFF. The CDR3, as DNA: TGCGCCAGCAGCTTGATGACTGGAACCAACACCGGGGAGCTGTTTTTT.

J is TRBJ2-2 and V is TRBV7-3; D not resolved. The germline V gene encodes CDR1 SGHTA and CDR2 FQGTGA. The CDR3 loop spans 14 amino acids. Deletions cut 7 bases from V and 1 base from J, with 10 bases between. The CDR3 sequence: CASTPRLNTGELFF. The CDR3 DNA sequence: TGTGCCAGCACCCCCAGGCTGAACACCGGGGAGCTGTTTTTT.

The chain uses TRBV15 and TRBJ1-1; unclear D gene. V was clipped by 4 bases and J by 3 bases, with 12 bases between them. This CDR3 comprises 14 residues. Germline assignment: CDR1 LNHNV and CDR2 YYDKDF (reference sequence). Here the CDR3 reads CATSTREAYTEAFF. The CDR3 coding sequence is TGTGCCACCAGCACGCGGGAAGCTTACACTGAAGCTTTCTTT.

The V call is TRBV19, the J call TRBJ1-6, with 7 bases fitting TRBD1. V lost 7 bases and J lost 6; bases outside the gene matches: 3. There are 13 residues in the CDR3. Germline V gene data show CDR1 as LNHDA and CDR2 as SQIVND (reference sequence). The DNA of the CDR3 is TGTGCCAGTACCGGGACAGTTAATTCACCCCTCCACTTT. Encoded protein: CASTGTVNSPLHF.